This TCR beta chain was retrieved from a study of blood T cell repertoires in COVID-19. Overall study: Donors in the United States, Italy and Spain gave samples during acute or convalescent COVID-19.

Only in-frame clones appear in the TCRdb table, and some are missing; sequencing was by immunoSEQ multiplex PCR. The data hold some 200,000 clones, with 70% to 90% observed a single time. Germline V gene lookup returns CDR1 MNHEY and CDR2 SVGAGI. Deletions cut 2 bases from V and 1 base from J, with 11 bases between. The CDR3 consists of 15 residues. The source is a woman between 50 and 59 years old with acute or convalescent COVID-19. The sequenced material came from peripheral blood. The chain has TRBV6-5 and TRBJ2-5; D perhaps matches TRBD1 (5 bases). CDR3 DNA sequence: TGTGCCAGCAGTTACGTCACAGGCCCCCAAGAGACCCAGTACTTC. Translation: CASSYVTGPQETQYF.